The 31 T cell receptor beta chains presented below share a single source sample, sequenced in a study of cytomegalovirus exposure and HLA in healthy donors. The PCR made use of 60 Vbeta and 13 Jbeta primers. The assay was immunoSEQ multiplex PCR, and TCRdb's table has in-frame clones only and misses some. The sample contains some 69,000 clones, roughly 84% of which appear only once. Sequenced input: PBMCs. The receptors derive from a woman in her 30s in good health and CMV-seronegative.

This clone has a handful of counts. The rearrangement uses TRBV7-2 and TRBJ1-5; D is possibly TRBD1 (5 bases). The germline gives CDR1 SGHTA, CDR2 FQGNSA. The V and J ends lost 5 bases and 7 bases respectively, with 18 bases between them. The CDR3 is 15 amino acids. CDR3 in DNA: TGTGCCAGCAGCCGATTCGCAGGGAAGGAACAGCCCCAGCATTTT. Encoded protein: CASSRFAGKEQPQHF. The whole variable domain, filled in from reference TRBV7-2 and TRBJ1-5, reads GAGVSQSPSNKVTEKGKDVELRCDPISGHTALYWYRQSLGQGLEFLIYFQGNSAPDKSGLPSDRFSAERTGGSVSTLTIQRTQQEDSAVYLCASSRFAGKEQPQHFGDGTRLSIL.

The CDR3 DNA reads as TGTGCCAGCAGCACCTATTTGAACACTGAAGCTTTCTTT. Translating it yields CASSTYLNTEAFF. This chain joins TRBV7-2 and TRBJ1-1; D remains unclear. V was pared by 5 bases and J by 0 bases, with 7 bases between. The V gene's germline CDR1 is SGHTA and CDR2 FQGNSA. CDR3 length: 13 amino acids.

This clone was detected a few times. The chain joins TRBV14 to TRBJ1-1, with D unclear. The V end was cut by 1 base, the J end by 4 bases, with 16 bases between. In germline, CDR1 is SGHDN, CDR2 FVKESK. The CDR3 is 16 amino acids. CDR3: CASSQARSLSTTEAFF. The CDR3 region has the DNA TGTGCCAGCAGCCAAGCCAGGTCCTTATCGACCACTGAAGCTTTCTTT. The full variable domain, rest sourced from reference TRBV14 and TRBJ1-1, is EAGVTQFPSHSVIEKGQTVTLRCDPISGHDNLYWYRRVMGKEIKFLLHFVKESKQDESGMPNNRFLAERTGGTYSTLKVQPAELEDSGVYFCASSQARSLSTTEAFFGQGTRLTVV.

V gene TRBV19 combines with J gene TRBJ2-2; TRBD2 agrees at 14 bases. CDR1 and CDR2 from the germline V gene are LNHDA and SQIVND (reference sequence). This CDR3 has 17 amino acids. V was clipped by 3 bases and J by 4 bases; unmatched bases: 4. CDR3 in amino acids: CASSMATSGRGTGELFF. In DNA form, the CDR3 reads TGTGCCAGTAGTATGGCGACTAGCGGGAGGGGCACCGGGGAGCTGTTTTTT.

The CDR3 sequence: CASTTGYNEQFF. CDR3 nucleotide sequence: TGTGCCAGTACAACAGGTTACAATGAGCAGTTCTTC. This chain links TRBV5-4 with TRBJ2-1, with D possibly matching TRBD1 (5 bases). CDR1 is SGHNT, CDR2 YYREEE, per germline (reference sequence). The CDR3 covers 12 residues. Trimming stripped 8 bases from V and 4 bases from J, with 10 bases between.

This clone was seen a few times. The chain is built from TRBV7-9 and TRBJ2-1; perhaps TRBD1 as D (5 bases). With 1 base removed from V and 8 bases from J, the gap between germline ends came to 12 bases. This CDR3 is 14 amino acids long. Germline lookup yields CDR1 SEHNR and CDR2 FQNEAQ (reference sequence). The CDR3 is CASSLGPGIDEQFF. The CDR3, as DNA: TGTGCCAGCAGCTTAGGGCCAGGGATCGATGAGCAGTTCTTC. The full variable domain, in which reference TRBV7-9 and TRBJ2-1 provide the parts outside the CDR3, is DTGVSQNPRHKITKRGQNVTFRCDPISEHNRLYWYRQTLGQGPEFLTYFQNEAQLEKSRLLSDRFSAERPKGSFSTLEIQRTEQGDSAMYLCASSLGPGIDEQFFGPGTRLTVL.

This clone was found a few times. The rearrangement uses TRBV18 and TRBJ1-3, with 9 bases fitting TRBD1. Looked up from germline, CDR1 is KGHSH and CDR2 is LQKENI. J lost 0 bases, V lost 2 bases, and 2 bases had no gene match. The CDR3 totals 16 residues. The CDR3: CASSPEQGASGNTIYF. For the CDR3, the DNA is TGTGCCAGCTCACCAGAACAGGGGGCCTCTGGAAACACCATATATTTT.

CDR3 DNA: TGTGCCAGCACCTCCGCAGGGGGCCAACGAGAGACCCAGTACTTC. As protein: CASTSAGGQRETQYF. The genes are TRBV9 and TRBJ2-5; TRBD1 agrees at 8 bases. Germline V gene lookup returns CDR1 SGDLS and CDR2 YYNGEE. This CDR3 has 15 residues. V lost 6 bases, J lost 4 bases, and 11 bases stayed unmatched.

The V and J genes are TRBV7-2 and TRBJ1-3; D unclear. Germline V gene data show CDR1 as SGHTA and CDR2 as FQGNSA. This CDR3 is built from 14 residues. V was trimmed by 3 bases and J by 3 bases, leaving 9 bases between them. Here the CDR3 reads CASSFGQNGNTIYF. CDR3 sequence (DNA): TGTGCCAGCAGCTTTGGGCAGAATGGAAACACCATATATTTT.

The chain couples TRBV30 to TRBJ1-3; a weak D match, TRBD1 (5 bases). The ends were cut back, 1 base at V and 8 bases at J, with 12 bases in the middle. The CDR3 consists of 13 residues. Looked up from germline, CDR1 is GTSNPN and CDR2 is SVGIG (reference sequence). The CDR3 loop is CAWSGGVGDTIYF. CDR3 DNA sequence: TGTGCCTGGAGTGGCGGGGTGGGGGACACCATATATTTT.

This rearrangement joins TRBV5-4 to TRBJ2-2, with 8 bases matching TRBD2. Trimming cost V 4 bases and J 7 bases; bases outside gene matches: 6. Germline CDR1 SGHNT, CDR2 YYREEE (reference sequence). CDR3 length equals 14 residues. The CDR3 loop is CASSPGTSSGELFF. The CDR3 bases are TGTGCCAGCAGCCCCGGGACTAGTAGCGGGGAGCTGTTTTTT.

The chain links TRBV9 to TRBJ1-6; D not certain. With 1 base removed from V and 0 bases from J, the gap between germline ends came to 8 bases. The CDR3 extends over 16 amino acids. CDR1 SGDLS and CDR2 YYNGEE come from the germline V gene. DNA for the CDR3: TGTGCCAGCAGCGTACAGGCCAGCTCCTATAATTCACCCCTCCACTTT. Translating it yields CASSVQASSYNSPLHF.

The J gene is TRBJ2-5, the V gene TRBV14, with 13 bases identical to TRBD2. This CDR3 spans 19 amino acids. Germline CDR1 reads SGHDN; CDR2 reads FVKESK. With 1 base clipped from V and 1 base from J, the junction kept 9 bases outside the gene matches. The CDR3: CASSQARGLAGEGQETQYF. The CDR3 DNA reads TGTGCCAGCAGCCAAGCGAGAGGACTAGCGGGAGAGGGCCAAGAGACCCAGTACTTC.

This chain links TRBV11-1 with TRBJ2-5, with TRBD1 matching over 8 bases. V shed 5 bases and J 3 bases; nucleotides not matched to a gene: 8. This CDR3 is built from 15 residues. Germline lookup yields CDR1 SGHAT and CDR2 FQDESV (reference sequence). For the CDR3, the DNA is TGTGCCAGCAGCGGACCCGGACAGGGAGAAGAGACCCAGTACTTC. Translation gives CASSGPGQGEETQYF.

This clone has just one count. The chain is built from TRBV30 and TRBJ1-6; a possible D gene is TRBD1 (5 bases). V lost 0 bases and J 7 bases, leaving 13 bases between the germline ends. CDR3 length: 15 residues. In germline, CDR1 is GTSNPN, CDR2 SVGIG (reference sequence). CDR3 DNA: TGTGCCTGGAGTGTCGGGGGTCCTAGGAATTCACCCCTCCACTTT. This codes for CAWSVGGPRNSPLHF. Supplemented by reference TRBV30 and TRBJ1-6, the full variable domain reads SQTIHQWPATLVQPVGSPLSLECTVEGTSNPNLYWYRQAAGRGLQLLFYSVGIGQISSEVPQNLSASRPQDRQFILSSKKLLLSDSGFYLCAWSVGGPRNSPLHFGNGTRLTVT.

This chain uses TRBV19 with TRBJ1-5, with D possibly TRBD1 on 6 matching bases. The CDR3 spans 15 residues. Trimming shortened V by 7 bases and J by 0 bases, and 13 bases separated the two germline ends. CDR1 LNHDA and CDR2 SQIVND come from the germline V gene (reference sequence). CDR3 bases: TGTGCCAGTACTATGGGGGCAGGTAGCAATCAGCCCCAGCATTTT. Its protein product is CASTMGAGSNQPQHF. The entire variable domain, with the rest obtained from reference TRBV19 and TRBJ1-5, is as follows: DGGITQSPKYLFRKEGQNVTLSCEQNLNHDAMYWYRQDPGQGLRLIYYSQIVNDFQKGDIAEGYSVSREKKESFPLTVTSAQKNPTAFYLCASTMGAGSNQPQHFGDGTRLSIL.

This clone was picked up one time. This chain's CDR3 is CAWSTGSSSYNEQFF. The DNA for the CDR3 is TGTGCCTGGAGTACAGGGTCGAGCTCCTACAATGAGCAGTTCTTC. V gene TRBV30 combines with J gene TRBJ2-1; TRBD1 might be the D (6 bases). The length of the CDR3 is 15 residues. The ends were cut back, 2 bases at V and 0 bases at J, with 11 bases in the middle. CDR1 GTSNPN and CDR2 SVGIG come from the germline V gene (reference sequence).

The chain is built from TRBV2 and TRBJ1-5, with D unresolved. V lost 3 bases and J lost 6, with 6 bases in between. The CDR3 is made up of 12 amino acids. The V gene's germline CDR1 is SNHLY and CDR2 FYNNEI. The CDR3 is CASSDRFQPQHF. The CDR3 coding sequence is TGTGCCAGCAGTGACAGGTTTCAGCCCCAGCATTTT. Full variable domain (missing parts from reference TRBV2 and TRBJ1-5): EPEVTQTPSHQVTQMGQEVILRCVPISNHLYFYWYRQILGQKVEFLVSFYNNEISEKSEIFDDQFSVERPDGSNFTLKIRSTKLEDSAMYFCASSDRFQPQHFGDGTRLSIL.

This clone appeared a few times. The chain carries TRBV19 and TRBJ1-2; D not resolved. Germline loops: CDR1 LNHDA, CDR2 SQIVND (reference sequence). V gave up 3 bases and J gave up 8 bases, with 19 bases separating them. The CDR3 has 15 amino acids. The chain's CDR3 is CASSIGPGSPGGYTF. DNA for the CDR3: TGTGCCAGTAGTATCGGACCCGGATCACCGGGGGGCTACACCTTC.

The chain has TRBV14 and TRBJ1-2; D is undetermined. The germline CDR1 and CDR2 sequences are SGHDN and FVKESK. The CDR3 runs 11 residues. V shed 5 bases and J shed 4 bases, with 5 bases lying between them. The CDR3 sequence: CASSSGYGYTF. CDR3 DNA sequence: TGTGCCAGCAGCTCGGGCTATGGCTACACCTTC.

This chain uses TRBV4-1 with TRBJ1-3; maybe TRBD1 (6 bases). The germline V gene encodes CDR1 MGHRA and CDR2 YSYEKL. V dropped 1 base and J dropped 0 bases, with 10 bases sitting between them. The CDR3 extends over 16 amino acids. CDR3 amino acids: CASSQVGRGSGNTIYF. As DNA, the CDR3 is TGCGCCAGCAGCCAAGTGGGCAGGGGCTCTGGAAACACCATATATTTT.

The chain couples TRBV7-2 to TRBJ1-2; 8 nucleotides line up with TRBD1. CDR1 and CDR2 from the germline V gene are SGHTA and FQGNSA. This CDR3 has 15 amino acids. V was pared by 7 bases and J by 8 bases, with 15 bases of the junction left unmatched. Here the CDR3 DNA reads TGTGCCAGCACCCAAGGACAGGGTGATTATCTAGGCTACACCTTC. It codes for CASTQGQGDYLGYTF.

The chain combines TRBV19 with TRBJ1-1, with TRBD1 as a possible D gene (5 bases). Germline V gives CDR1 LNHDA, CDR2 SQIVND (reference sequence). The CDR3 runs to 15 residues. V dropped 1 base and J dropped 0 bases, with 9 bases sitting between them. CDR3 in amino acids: CASSIVRQMNTEAFF. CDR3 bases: TGTGCCAGTAGTATAGTGAGACAGATGAACACTGAAGCTTTCTTT. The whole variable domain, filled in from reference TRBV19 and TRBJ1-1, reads DGGITQSPKYLFRKEGQNVTLSCEQNLNHDAMYWYRQDPGQGLRLIYYSQIVNDFQKGDIAEGYSVSREKKESFPLTVTSAQKNPTAFYLCASSIVRQMNTEAFFGQGTRLTVV.

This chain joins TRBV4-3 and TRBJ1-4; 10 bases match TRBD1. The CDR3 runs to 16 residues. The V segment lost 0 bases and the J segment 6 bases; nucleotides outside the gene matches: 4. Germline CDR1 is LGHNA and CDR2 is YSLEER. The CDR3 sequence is CASSQDRGTGDEKLFF. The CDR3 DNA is TGCGCCAGCAGCCAAGATCGAGGGACAGGGGATGAAAAACTGTTTTTT.

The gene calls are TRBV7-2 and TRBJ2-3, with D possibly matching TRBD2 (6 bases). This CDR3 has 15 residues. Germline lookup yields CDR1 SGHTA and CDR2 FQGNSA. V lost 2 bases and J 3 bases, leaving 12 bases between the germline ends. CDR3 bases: TGTGCCAGCAGCTTATCCTATGCGGGGACAGATACGCAGTATTTT. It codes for CASSLSYAGTDTQYF.

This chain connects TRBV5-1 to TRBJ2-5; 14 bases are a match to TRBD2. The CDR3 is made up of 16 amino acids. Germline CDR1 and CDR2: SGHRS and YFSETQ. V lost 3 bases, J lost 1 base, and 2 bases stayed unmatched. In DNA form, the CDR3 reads TGCGCCAGCAGCTCCGGGACTAGCGGGGGCCAAGAGACCCAGTACTTC. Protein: CASSSGTSGGQETQYF.

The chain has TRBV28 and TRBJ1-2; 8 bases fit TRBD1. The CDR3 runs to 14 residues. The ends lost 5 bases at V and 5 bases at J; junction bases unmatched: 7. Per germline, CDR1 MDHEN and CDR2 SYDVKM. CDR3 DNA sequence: TGTGCCAGCAGTAACGACAGGGGCCAGTATGGCTACACCTTC. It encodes CASSNDRGQYGYTF.

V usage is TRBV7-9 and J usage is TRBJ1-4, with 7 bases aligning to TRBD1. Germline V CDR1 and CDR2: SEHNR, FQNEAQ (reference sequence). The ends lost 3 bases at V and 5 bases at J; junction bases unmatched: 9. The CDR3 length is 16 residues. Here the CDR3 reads CASSFPPGQPNEKLFF. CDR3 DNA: TGTGCCAGCAGCTTTCCCCCGGGACAGCCGAATGAAAAACTGTTTTTT. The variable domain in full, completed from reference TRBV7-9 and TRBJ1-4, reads DTGVSQNPRHKITKRGQNVTFRCDPISEHNRLYWYRQTLGQGPEFLTYFQNEAQLEKSRLLSDRFSAERPKGSFSTLEIQRTEQGDSAMYLCASSFPPGQPNEKLFFGSGTQLSVL.

CDR3 region: CAWRDREDTIYF. The DNA of the CDR3 is TGTGCCTGGAGGGACAGGGAGGACACCATATATTTT. The chain is built from TRBV30 and TRBJ1-3; 8 bases are shared with TRBD1. The germline gives CDR1 GTSNPN, CDR2 SVGIG (reference sequence). The junction had 3 bases not matched to a gene; V was cut back by 3 bases and J by 8 bases. This CDR3 region has 12 residues.

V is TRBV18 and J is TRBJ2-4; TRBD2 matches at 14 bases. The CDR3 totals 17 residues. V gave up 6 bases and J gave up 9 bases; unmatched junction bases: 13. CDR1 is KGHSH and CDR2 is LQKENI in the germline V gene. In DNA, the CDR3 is TGTGCCAGCTCTGACAGATCGGGGACTAGCGGGAGCGGCATTCAGTACTTC. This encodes CASSDRSGTSGSGIQYF.

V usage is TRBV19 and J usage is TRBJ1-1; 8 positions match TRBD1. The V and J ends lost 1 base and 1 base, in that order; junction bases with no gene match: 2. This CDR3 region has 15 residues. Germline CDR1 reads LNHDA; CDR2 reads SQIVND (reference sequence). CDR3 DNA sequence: TGTGCCAGTAGTATAGGCCAGGGGGCGAACACTGAAGCTTTCTTT. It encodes CASSIGQGANTEAFF.